Below are 5 T cell receptor beta chains sequenced from a single sample in a study of T cell clusters in autoimmune cytopenias. Multiplex touch-down PCR amplified TRB using TRB-A and TRB-B pools in one tube. TCRdb reprocessed the multiplex PCR reads, keeping one entry per CDR3 protein, no DNA. Found here are around 4,500 distinct CDR3 sequences; the top ten clones hold under 25%. Each sample's input was 200 to 300 ng genomic DNA, roughly 38,000 genome equivalents. Sequenced: peripheral blood. The receptors originated from a human donor with an autoimmune cytopenia or autoimmune hepatitis (not recorded which).

According to its frequency, this clonotype is medium-sized (0.01 to 0.1%). The chain has TRBV19 and TRBJ2-7; TCRdb calls TRBD1, which cannot be checked without DNA. The CDR3 extends over 15 amino acids. From germline, CDR1 is LNHDA and CDR2 SQIVND (reference sequence). The CDR3: CASRPSHRGVYEQYF.

This clonotype is large by frequency. The chain has TRBV29-1 and TRBJ2-5. Per germline, CDR1 SQVTM and CDR2 ANQGSEA. This CDR3 is 13 amino acids long. The CDR3 loop reads CSVERGNQETQYF. The complete variable domain, with remaining parts taken from reference TRBV29-1 and TRBJ2-5, reads SAVISQKPSRDICQRGTSLTIQCQVDSQVTMMFWYRQQPGQSLTLIATANQGSEATYESGFVIDKFPISRPNLTFSTLTVSNMSPEDSSIYLCSVERGNQETQYFGPGTRLLVL.

V and J are TRBV4-3 and TRBJ2-2; TCRdb calls TRBD1, which cannot be checked without DNA. The CDR3 length is 15 residues. From germline, CDR1 is LGHNA and CDR2 YSLEER. The CDR3 sequence: CASSQGSLRDPELFF.

In terms of frequency, this clonotype is medium-sized. The chain carries TRBV29-1 and TRBJ2-5; without DNA, the TCRdb call of TRBD1 cannot be checked. This CDR3 is 12 amino acids long. In germline, CDR1 is SQVTM, CDR2 ANQGSEA. The CDR3 loop reads CSVRTGEETQYF.

This chain joins TRBV5-6 and TRBJ1-3; TCRdb's D call of TRBD1 is untestable without DNA. The CDR3 loop spans 15 amino acids. Per the germline V gene, CDR1 is SGHDT and CDR2 is YYEEEE. CDR3 amino acids: CASSRGTGTGNTIYF. Full variable domain (rest looked up from reference TRBV5-6 and TRBJ1-3): DAGVTQSPTHLIKTRGQQVTLRCSPKSGHDTVSWYQQALGQGPQFIFQYYEEEERQRGNFPDRFSGHQFPNYSSELNVNALLLGDSALYLCASSRGTGTGNTIYFGEGSWLTVV.